This TCR beta chain came from a study of blood T cell repertoires in COVID-19. Study-wide background: COVID-19 samples collected from the United States, Italy and Spain covered acute and convalescent phases.

The V and J ends lost 8 bases and 3 bases, in that order; junction bases with no gene match: 2. This CDR3 spans 12 amino acids. Germline CDR1 and CDR2: MNHNY and SVGAGI (reference sequence). Authors' analysis steps: Nucleated cell counts were estimated from reference gene primer amplification. This table comes from immunoSEQ multiplex PCR, and its TCRdb copy is limited to in-frame clones, with some not included. Clone size and the V and J calls come from that table; the DNA yielded D and trimming. Among about 140,000 clones listed, around 90% were seen once. The TCR sequence derives from a woman of 80 years or more with acute or convalescent COVID-19. The chain combines TRBV6-6 with TRBJ1-2, with TRBD1 identical over 8 bases. Sequencing was carried out using peripheral blood. The CDR3 DNA reads as TGTGCCAGCGGGGGACAGGACTATGGCTACACCTTC. Translation gives CASGGQDYGYTF.